This T cell receptor (beta chain) was sequenced during a study of identical twins. This CDR3 has 17 residues. Germline V gene data show CDR1 as SNHLY and CDR2 as FYNNEI. Trimming took 6 bases from V and 7 from J; bases not matched to a gene: 18. It was template switching that added a universal primer site, and there were unique molecular identifiers on the cDNA. From the 5' RACE reads, TCRdb called clonotypes with MiXCR, one entry per CDR3 protein. The sample has about 810,000 distinct CDR3 sequences; 9% to 15% are singletons. This clonotype was recorded a few times. These data were also filed under a second study, of yellow fever vaccine responses in identical twins.

V and J are TRBV2 and TRBJ2-7, with TRBD2 identical over 10 bases. Sequencing was done on a sample of PBMCs. The TCR originated in a woman aged 18-30 years in good health. The CDR3 DNA sequence: TGTGCCAGCAGGGGCTTGTTAGCGGGAGGTCGTCCTAGGGAGCAGTACTTC. Protein product: CASRGLLAGGRPREQYF. The full variable domain, rest sourced from reference TRBV2 and TRBJ2-7, is EPEVTQTPSHQVTQMGQEVILRCVPISNHLYFYWYRQILGQKVEFLVSFYNNEISEKSEIFDDQFSVERPDGSNFTLKIRSTKLEDSAMYFCASRGLLAGGRPREQYFGPGTRLTVT.